The source of this T cell receptor (beta chain) is a study of blood T cell repertoires in COVID-19. The CDR3 is made up of 14 amino acids. Germline CDR1 and CDR2: SNHLY and FYNNEI. Trimming removed 3 bases from V and 7 bases from J, with 15 bases in between. Method: immunoSEQ multiplex PCR; TCRdb's copy keeps in-frame clones and lacks some. The table includes more than 400,000 clones, roughly 90% detected once. The TCR was taken from a woman under 30 who had recovered from COVID-19. The chain links TRBV2 to TRBJ1-2; D gene ambiguous. Sequencing was carried out using PBMCs or T cells enriched from blood (not recorded which). CDR3 protein: CASSEGQTTLGYTF. CDR3 DNA: TGTGCCAGCAGTGAGGGTCAGACTACTCTTGGCTACACCTTC.